These 13 T cell receptor beta chains share one sample of origin, sequenced in a study of blood T cell repertoires in COVID-19. Profiled with immunoSEQ multiplex PCR; TCRdb holds only in-frame clones, not every one. The data show 99,000 or so clones, roughly 80% seen once. Input material: peripheral blood. The origin of the receptors is a man aged 60-69 years with acute or convalescent COVID-19.

As concerns this clone: One end of the junction fails to match germline, which may point to a read error. V and J are TRBV24-1 and TRBJ1-2; D ambiguous. Germline CDR1 and CDR2: KGHDR and SFDVKD. The CDR3 sequence is 12 residues long. The CDR3 DNA is TGTGCCGCCAGTGACCTGAACTATGGCTACACCTTC. Protein: CAASDLNYGYTF.

This chain uses TRBV28 with TRBJ2-1; D may be TRBD1 (6 bases). Trimming removed 2 bases from V and 10 bases from J, with 12 bases in between. Germline loops: CDR1 MDHEN, CDR2 SYDVKM. This CDR3 comprises 13 residues. The CDR3 DNA follows: TGTGCCAGCAGTTTAATATCGACAGGCGAGCAGTTCTTC. Its translation: CASSLISTGEQFF.

The chain employs TRBV2 and TRBJ2-5, with 8 bases lining up with TRBD2. Germline trimming cut 7 bases from V and 5 bases from J; bases unmatched to any gene: 12. The CDR3 loop spans 15 amino acids. In germline, CDR1 is SNHLY, CDR2 FYNNEI. The CDR3: CASTLFGGAGETQYF. For the CDR3, the DNA is TGTGCCAGCACCCTTTTCGGGGGGGCAGGGGAGACCCAGTACTTC. The whole variable domain, filled in from reference TRBV2 and TRBJ2-5, reads EPEVTQTPSHQVTQMGQEVILRCVPISNHLYFYWYRQILGQKVEFLVSFYNNEISEKSEIFDDQFSVERPDGSNFTLKIRSTKLEDSAMYFCASTLFGGAGETQYFGPGTRLLVL.

This clone has only a few counts. The rearrangement links TRBV11-3 to TRBJ2-5; TRBD2 aligns across 7 bases. CDR3 length: 16 residues. Germline assignment: CDR1 SGHNT and CDR2 YENEEA. V was pared by 3 bases and J by 6 bases, with 13 bases of the junction left unmatched. CDR3 loop: CASSLGDSGGGKTQYF. CDR3 nucleotide sequence: TGTGCCAGCAGCTTGGGCGACTCGGGCGGGGGAAAGACCCAGTACTTC.

This clone appeared once. The chain combines TRBV2 with TRBJ1-5; possibly TRBD1 for D (6 bases). This CDR3 is 14 amino acids long. Germline V gives CDR1 SNHLY, CDR2 FYNNEI. The germline V and J ends were trimmed by 3 bases and 7 bases, with 13 bases remaining between them. CDR3 residues: CASSENQGQQPQHF. The CDR3 DNA follows: TGTGCCAGCAGTGAGAATCAGGGGCAACAGCCCCAGCATTTT.

The rearrangement links TRBV6-5 to TRBJ1-1; the D gene is possibly TRBD1 (6 bases). CDR1 MNHEY and CDR2 SVGAGI come from the germline V gene. CDR3 length: 13 residues. Trimming took off 5 bases at V and 0 bases at J, with 7 bases between the two ends. The CDR3 bases are TGTGCCAGCAGTAGACAGGTGAACACTGAAGCTTTCTTT. It specifies CASSRQVNTEAFF.

V and J are TRBV5-4 and TRBJ2-7, with TRBD2 identical over 14 bases. V was pared by 4 bases and J by 0 bases, with 3 bases of the junction left unmatched. Per germline, CDR1 SGHNT and CDR2 YYREEE (reference sequence). This CDR3 has 16 residues. CDR3 residues: CASSKGTSGSSYEQYF. CDR3 sequence (DNA): TGTGCCAGCAGCAAAGGGACTAGCGGGAGCTCCTACGAGCAGTACTTC.

The chain employs TRBV3-1 (or the pseudogene TRBV3-2) and TRBJ1-1, with no clear D. CDR3 length: 14 amino acids. Germline V lookup: CDR1 LGHDT, CDR2 YNNKEL (reference sequence). V was shortened by 7 bases and J by 6 bases, with 18 bases between the two germline ends. Written as DNA, the CDR3 is TGTGCCAGCACCTCAAGGTCAGGAGGTGCTGAAGCTTTCTTT. It is translated as CASTSRSGGAEAFF.

The chain employs TRBV25-1 and TRBJ2-7; 8 nucleotides align to TRBD1. The CDR3 has 14 residues. CDR1 MGHDK and CDR2 SYGVNS come from the germline V gene. V lost 6 bases and J lost 7; bases outside the gene matches: 11. CDR3 amino acids: CASSSRDRSSEQYF. The CDR3 region has the DNA TGTGCCAGCAGCTCGAGGGACAGGTCTAGTGAGCAGTACTTC.

This clone turned up a few times. This chain links TRBV5-6 with TRBJ1-3; no clear D. Germline values: CDR1 SGHDT, CDR2 YYEEEE. This CDR3 is 14 amino acids long. The V end was cut by 2 bases, the J end by 0 bases, with 6 bases between. The CDR3 sequence: CASSFRYSGNTIYF. The CDR3 nucleotides are TGTGCCAGCAGCTTCAGATACTCTGGAAACACCATATATTTT.

The chain employs TRBV11-3 and TRBJ2-3; unclear D gene. The germline V and J ends were trimmed by 3 bases and 5 bases, with 9 bases remaining between them. CDR1 SGHNT and CDR2 YENEEA come from the germline V gene. This CDR3 comprises 13 residues. CDR3 residues: CASSLRIGDTQYF. The CDR3 region has the DNA TGTGCCAGCAGCTTGAGAATTGGAGATACGCAGTATTTT.

The chain employs TRBV7-2 and TRBJ2-3, with TRBD2 matching over 7 bases. The CDR3 is 15 residues long. The germline V gene has CDR1 SGHTA and CDR2 FQGNSA. V lost 3 bases to trimming and J lost 0 bases; unmatched junction nucleotides: 3. CDR3 nucleotide sequence: TGTGCCAGCAGCTTCGGACTAGTTAGCACAGATACGCAGTATTTT. Encoded protein: CASSFGLVSTDTQYF.

The chain recombines TRBV14 with TRBJ1-4; D is uncertain. Germline CDR1 and CDR2: SGHDN and FVKESK. The CDR3 sequence is 12 residues long. V was clipped by 4 bases and J by 10 bases, with 10 bases between them. CDR3 sequence (DNA): TGTGCCAGCAGCCCCTGGGGAGGAAAACTGTTTTTT. Its translation: CASSPWGGKLFF. Full variable domain (missing parts from reference TRBV14 and TRBJ1-4): EAGVTQFPSHSVIEKGQTVTLRCDPISGHDNLYWYRRVMGKEIKFLLHFVKESKQDESGMPNNRFLAERTGGTYSTLKVQPAELEDSGVYFCASSPWGGKLFFGSGTQLSVL.